This T cell receptor (beta chain) was sequenced during a study of shared clonotypes between healthy human individuals. An even split of each subset's genomic DNA across several immunoSEQ plates was performed. Assay: immunoSEQ multiplex PCR; the TCRdb copy retains only in-frame clones and omits some. The sample records approximately 2,000,000 clones, 90% to 95% being singletons. Naive CD8 populations comprised CD45RO-negative cells positively selected for CCR7, excluding terminally differentiated effector memory CD45RA+ cells. The receptor was isolated from a man in his late teens or twenties in good health. Some clones in this sample may be carry-over from other donors' samples. The sample taken for sequencing was naive CD8+ T cells from PBMCs.

The DNA of the CDR3 is TGCGCCAGCAGCCAGCACAGGGGTTCCGCAGAGACCCAGTACTTC. This encodes CASSQHRGSAETQYF. The chain carries TRBV4-3 and TRBJ2-5; 7 nucleotides align to TRBD1. V was pared by 3 bases and J by 4 bases, with 8 bases of the junction left unmatched. The CDR3 contains 15 residues. Germline V lookup: CDR1 LGHNA, CDR2 YSLEER.